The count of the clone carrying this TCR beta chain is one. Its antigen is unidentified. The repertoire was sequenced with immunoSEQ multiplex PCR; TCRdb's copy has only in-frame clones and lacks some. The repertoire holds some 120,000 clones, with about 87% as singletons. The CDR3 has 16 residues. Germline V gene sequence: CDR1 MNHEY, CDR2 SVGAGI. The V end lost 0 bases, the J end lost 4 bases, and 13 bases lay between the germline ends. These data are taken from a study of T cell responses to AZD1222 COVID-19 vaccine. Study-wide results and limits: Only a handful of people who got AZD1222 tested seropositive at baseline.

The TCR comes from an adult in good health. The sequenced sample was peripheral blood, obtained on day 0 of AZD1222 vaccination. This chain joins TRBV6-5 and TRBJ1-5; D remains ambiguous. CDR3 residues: CASSYSSGMRNQPQHF. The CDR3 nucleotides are TGTGCCAGCAGTTACTCTAGCGGGATGCGAAATCAGCCCCAGCATTTT.